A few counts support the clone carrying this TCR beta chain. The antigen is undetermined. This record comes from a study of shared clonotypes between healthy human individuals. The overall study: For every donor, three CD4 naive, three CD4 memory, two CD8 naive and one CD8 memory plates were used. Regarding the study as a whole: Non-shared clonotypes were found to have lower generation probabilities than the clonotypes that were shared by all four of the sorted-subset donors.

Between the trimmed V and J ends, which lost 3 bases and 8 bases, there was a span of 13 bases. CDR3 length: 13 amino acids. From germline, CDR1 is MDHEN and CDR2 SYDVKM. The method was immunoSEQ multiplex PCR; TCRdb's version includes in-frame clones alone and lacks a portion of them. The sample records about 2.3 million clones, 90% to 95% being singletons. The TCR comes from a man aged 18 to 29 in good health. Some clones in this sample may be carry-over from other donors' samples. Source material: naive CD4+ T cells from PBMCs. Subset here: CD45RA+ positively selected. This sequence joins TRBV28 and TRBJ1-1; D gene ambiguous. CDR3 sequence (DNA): TGTGCCAGCAGTTTGCCAACGACCAGAGAAGCTTTCTTT. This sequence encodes CASSLPTTREAFF.